Presented here are 19 T cell receptor beta chains from one specimen sequenced in a study of OX40 agonist ivuxolimab in advanced cancers. The data were produced by immunoSEQ multiplex PCR, yet TCRdb's version contains in-frame clones alone and is incomplete. This table has tens of thousands of clones, 80% to 90% appearing once. The sample consisted of CD4+ or CD8+ T cells sorted from blood, taken in a trial of the OX40 agonist ivuxolimab. The origin of the receptors is an adult with an advanced solid tumor such as melanoma, head and neck, liver or kidney cancer.

This clone has more than one count but fewer than ten. The rearrangement joins TRBV7-9 to TRBJ1-1; D gene uncertain. This CDR3 has 13 residues. Deletions cut 2 bases from V and 0 bases from J, with 4 bases between. Germline V gene data show CDR1 as SEHNR and CDR2 as FQNEAQ (reference sequence). The CDR3 DNA reads as TGTGCCAGCAGCTTAATTGTGAACACTGAAGCTTTCTTT. Its translation is CASSLIVNTEAFF.

The gene calls are TRBV28 and TRBJ2-1, with D unclear. This CDR3 is built from 14 residues. Trimming stripped 5 bases from V and 10 bases from J, with 18 bases between. Germline CDR1 is MDHEN and CDR2 is SYDVKM. For the CDR3, the DNA is TGTGCCAGCAGTCCCCCCTATTTGGCTATCGAGCAGTTCTTC. It yields the protein CASSPPYLAIEQFF.

The V and J genes are TRBV6-5 and TRBJ2-7; D call uncertain. The CDR3 is 13 amino acids. Trimming removed 6 bases at V and 2 bases at J, with 11 bases between. Germline-derived CDR1 and CDR2 are MNHEY and SVGAGI. The CDR3 here is CASSRDLTYEQYF. CDR3 nucleotide sequence: TGTGCCAGCAGCCGAGACTTAACCTACGAGCAGTACTTC.

The chain couples TRBV30 to TRBJ2-1, with 8 bases lining up with TRBD2. Germline assignment: CDR1 GTSNPN and CDR2 SVGIG (reference sequence). J lost 2 bases, V lost 8 bases, and 5 bases had no gene match. CDR3 length: 13 amino acids. For the CDR3, the DNA is TGTGCCGTCACGGGAGGGACCTACAATGAGCAGTTCTTC. Translation gives CAVTGGTYNEQFF.

The chain employs TRBV6-6 and TRBJ2-5; D may be TRBD1 (6 bases). Germline V lookup: CDR1 MNHNY, CDR2 SVGAGI (reference sequence). The CDR3 loop spans 12 amino acids. The V end lost 7 bases, the J end lost 11 bases, and 17 bases lay between the germline ends. The CDR3 here is CASTRTGIAQYF. The DNA of the CDR3 is TGTGCCAGCACGAGAACAGGGATCGCGCAGTACTTC.

The genes are TRBV5-8 and TRBJ2-5, with D perhaps matching TRBD1 (6 bases). The CDR3 is made up of 17 amino acids. The V and J ends lost 0 bases and 0 bases respectively, with 15 bases between them. Germline CDR1 is SGHTS and CDR2 is YDEGEE. This CDR3 reads CASSLVPAGQYQETQYF. For the CDR3, the DNA is TGTGCCAGCAGCTTGGTACCGGCTGGACAGTACCAAGAGACCCAGTACTTC.

A single count supports this clone. V gene TRBV11-2 combines with J gene TRBJ2-2; no reliable D call. Trimming stripped 5 bases from V and 0 bases from J, with 7 bases between. Germline V lookup: CDR1 SGHAT, CDR2 FQNNGV. This CDR3 is built from 14 residues. The CDR3 nucleotides read TGTGCCAGCAGCCCTTACACGAACACCGGGGAGCTGTTTTTT. Residues: CASSPYTNTGELFF.

This clone was detected only once. The chain has TRBV28 and TRBJ2-7, with 12 bases aligning to TRBD2. CDR1 is MDHEN and CDR2 is SYDVKM in the germline V gene. The CDR3 totals 17 residues. V was clipped by 7 bases and J by 3 bases; unmatched bases: 13. The CDR3 reads CASTGGGLAGLVYEQYF. For the CDR3, the DNA is TGTGCCAGCACCGGAGGTGGACTAGCGGGACTTGTCTACGAGCAGTACTTC.

This rearrangement joins TRBV9 to TRBJ2-1; 10 bases match TRBD2. V shed 0 bases, J shed 6 bases, and the junction held 6 bases outside the gene matches. Per the germline V gene, CDR1 is SGDLS and CDR2 is YYNGEE. This CDR3 comprises 16 residues. The CDR3 bases are TGTGCCAGCAGCGTAGGGGCTAGCGGGGGATTCAATGAGCAGTTCTTC. Amino acids: CASSVGASGGFNEQFF.

This chain joins TRBV30 and TRBJ1-6; D uncertain. V was clipped by 3 bases and J by 9 bases, with 12 bases between them. The CDR3 consists of 13 residues. Germline V CDR1 and CDR2: GTSNPN, SVGIG (reference sequence). The CDR3 DNA sequence: TGTGCCTGGAGCGAGGGTCGGACTTCACCCCTCCACTTT. Translating it yields CAWSEGRTSPLHF.

The rearrangement links TRBV28 to TRBJ2-7, with 8 bases identical to TRBD1. In germline, CDR1 is MDHEN, CDR2 SYDVKM. Trimming cost V 5 bases and J 0 bases; bases outside gene matches: 6. This CDR3 contains 15 residues. The CDR3 region is CASSPGDRHSYEQYF. The CDR3 DNA is TGTGCCAGCAGTCCAGGGGACAGGCACTCCTACGAGCAGTACTTC.

This chain links TRBV5-1 with TRBJ2-7, with D perhaps TRBD1 (5 bases). Germline CDR1 SGHRS, CDR2 YFSETQ. Trimming removed 0 bases at V and 2 bases at J, with 9 bases between. The CDR3 runs 14 residues. CDR3 amino acids: CASSLGAGTYEQYF. Written as DNA, the CDR3 is TGCGCCAGCAGCTTGGGGGCAGGGACCTACGAGCAGTACTTC.

J is TRBJ2-5 and V is TRBV28; D is possibly TRBD2 (6 bases). V shed 5 bases and J shed 6 bases, with 16 bases lying between them. This CDR3 has 14 amino acids. Germline lookup yields CDR1 MDHEN and CDR2 SYDVKM. CDR3 DNA: TGTGCCAGCAGTCCCCGGGGCGGGAAGAAGACCCAGTACTTC. Its translation is CASSPRGGKKTQYF.

This rearrangement joins TRBV27 to TRBJ1-6; no clear D. CDR1 and CDR2 (germline): MNHEY, SMNVEV (reference sequence). The CDR3 extends over 14 amino acids. V was cut by 6 bases and J by 9 bases, with 15 bases left in between. Here the CDR3 reads CASSGHGVGSPLHF. The CDR3 bases are TGTGCCAGCAGCGGCCATGGGGTCGGTTCACCCCTCCACTTT.

The chain is built from TRBV27 and TRBJ2-7, with TRBD1 as a possible D gene (6 bases). Trimming removed 3 bases at V and 2 bases at J, with 14 bases between. The CDR3 has 15 residues. CDR1 and CDR2 from the germline V gene are MNHEY and SMNVEV (reference sequence). CDR3 in amino acids: CASSLHRDKPYEQYF. The CDR3 nucleotides read TGTGCCAGCAGTTTGCACCGGGACAAACCCTACGAGCAGTACTTC.

The V call is TRBV6-6, the J call TRBJ2-5, with 9 bases fitting TRBD2. The CDR3 length is 15 residues. V trimming: 5 bases; J trimming: 2 bases; junction bases outside the gene matches: 6. Germline-derived CDR1 and CDR2 are MNHNY and SVGAGI (reference sequence). This chain's CDR3 is CASSQASGAQETQYF. CDR3 in DNA: TGTGCCAGCAGTCAGGCTAGCGGGGCTCAAGAGACCCAGTACTTC.

The chain carries TRBV19 and TRBJ1-5; D is unclear. Trimming took 5 bases from V and 3 from J, leaving 14 bases between them. Per the germline V gene, CDR1 is LNHDA and CDR2 is SQIVND (reference sequence). The CDR3 is made up of 15 amino acids. The CDR3 loop reads CASSLTAIVNQPQHF. The CDR3 bases are TGTGCCAGTAGTTTGACGGCGATAGTCAATCAGCCCCAGCATTTT.

The rearrangement joins TRBV5-6 to TRBJ1-1; TRBD1 might be the D (5 bases). The CDR3 runs to 14 residues. Between the trimmed V and J ends, which lost 1 base and 4 bases, there was a span of 11 bases. Germline V gene data show CDR1 as SGHDT and CDR2 as YYEEEE. The CDR3 DNA sequence: TGTGCCAGCAGCTTGAACCTAGGGGTCACTGAAGCTTTCTTT. Its protein product is CASSLNLGVTEAFF.

V is TRBV5-1 and J is TRBJ2-7, with TRBD1 matching 9 bases. The CDR3 consists of 15 residues. V gave up 3 bases and J gave up 2 bases; unmatched junction bases: 6. The germline CDR1 and CDR2 sequences are SGHRS and YFSETQ. CDR3 sequence: CASSSGTGSAYEQYF. Written as DNA, the CDR3 is TGCGCCAGCAGCTCCGGGACAGGGTCGGCCTACGAGCAGTACTTC.